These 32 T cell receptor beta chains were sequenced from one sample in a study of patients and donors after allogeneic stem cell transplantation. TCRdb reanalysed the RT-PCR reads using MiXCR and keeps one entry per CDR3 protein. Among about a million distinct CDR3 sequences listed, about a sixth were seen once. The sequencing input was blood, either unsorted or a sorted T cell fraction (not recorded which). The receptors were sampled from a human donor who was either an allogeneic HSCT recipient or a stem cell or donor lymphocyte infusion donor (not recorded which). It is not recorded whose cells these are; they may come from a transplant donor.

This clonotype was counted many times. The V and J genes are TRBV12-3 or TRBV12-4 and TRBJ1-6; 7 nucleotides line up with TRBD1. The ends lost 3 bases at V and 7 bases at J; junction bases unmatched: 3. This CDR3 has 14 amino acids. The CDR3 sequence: CASSLQGGNSPLHF. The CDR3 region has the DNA TGTGCCAGCAGTTTGCAGGGGGGCAATTCACCCCTCCACTTT.

This CDR3 reads CASSYGSSGYTDTQYF. The CDR3 coding sequence is TGTGCCAGCAGTTACGGATCTAGCGGGTACACAGATACGCAGTATTTT. The chain employs TRBV6-5 and TRBJ2-3; 8 positions agree with TRBD2. The CDR3 length is 16 residues. The ends lost 2 bases at V and 2 bases at J; junction bases unmatched: 6. Germline values: CDR1 MNHEY, CDR2 SVGAGI.

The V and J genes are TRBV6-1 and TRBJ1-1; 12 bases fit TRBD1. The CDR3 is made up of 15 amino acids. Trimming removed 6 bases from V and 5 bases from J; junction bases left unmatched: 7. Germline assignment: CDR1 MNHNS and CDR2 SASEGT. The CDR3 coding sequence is TGTGCCAGCAGGCCGGGACAGGGGGCTGGTACTGAAGCTTTCTTT. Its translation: CASRPGQGAGTEAFF.

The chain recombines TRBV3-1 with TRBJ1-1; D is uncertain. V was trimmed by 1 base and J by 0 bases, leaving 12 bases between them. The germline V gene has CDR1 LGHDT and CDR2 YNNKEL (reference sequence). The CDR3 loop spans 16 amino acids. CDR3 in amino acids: CASSQARFPLNTEAFF. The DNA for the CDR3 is TGTGCCAGCAGCCAAGCTAGATTTCCTTTGAACACTGAAGCTTTCTTT.

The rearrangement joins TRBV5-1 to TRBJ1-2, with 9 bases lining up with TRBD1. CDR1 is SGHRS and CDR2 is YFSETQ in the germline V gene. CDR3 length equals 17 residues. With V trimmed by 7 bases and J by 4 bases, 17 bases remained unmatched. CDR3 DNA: TGCGCCAGCGGCACTAACACCGGGACAGGGAGGATCTATGGCTACACCTTC. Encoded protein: CASGTNTGTGRIYGYTF.

The CDR3 reads CASTRAAFTNYGYTF. The CDR3 DNA is TGTGCCAGCACCCGGGCGGCGTTCACTAACTATGGCTACACCTTC. The chain combines TRBV12-3 or TRBV12-4 with TRBJ1-2; D gene ambiguous. The CDR3 spans 15 residues. Trimming removed 7 bases at V and 0 bases at J, with 15 bases between.

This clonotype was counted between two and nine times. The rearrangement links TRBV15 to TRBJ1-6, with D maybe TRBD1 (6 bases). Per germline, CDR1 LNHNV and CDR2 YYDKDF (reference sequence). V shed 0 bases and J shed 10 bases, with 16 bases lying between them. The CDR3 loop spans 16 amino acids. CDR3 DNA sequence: TGTGCCACCAGCAGAGATCGGGGCAGGGGAGGGTCACCCCTCCACTTT. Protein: CATSRDRGRGGSPLHF. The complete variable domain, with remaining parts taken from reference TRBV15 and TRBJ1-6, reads DAMVIQNPRYQVTQFGKPVTLSCSQTLNHNVMYWYQQKSSQAPKLLFHYYDKDFNNEADTPDNFQSRRPNTSFCFLDIRSPGLGDTAMYLCATSRDRGRGGSPLHFGNGTRLTVT.

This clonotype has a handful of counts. CDR3 sequence reads: CASSLEAGNSYNEQFF. CDR3 nucleotide sequence: TGCGCCAGCAGCTTGGAGGCGGGAAATTCCTACAATGAGCAGTTCTTC. V gene TRBV5-1 combines with J gene TRBJ2-1; perhaps TRBD2 as D (6 bases). The V end was cut by 0 bases, the J end by 1 base, with 11 bases between. CDR1 SGHRS and CDR2 YFSETQ come from the germline V gene. The CDR3 runs 16 residues.

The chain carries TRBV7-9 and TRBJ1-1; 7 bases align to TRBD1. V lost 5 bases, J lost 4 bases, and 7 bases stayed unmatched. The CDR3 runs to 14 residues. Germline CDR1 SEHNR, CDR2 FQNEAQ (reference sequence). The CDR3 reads CASSDYRGGTEAFF. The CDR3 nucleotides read TGTGCCAGCAGCGATTACAGGGGAGGCACTGAAGCTTTCTTT.

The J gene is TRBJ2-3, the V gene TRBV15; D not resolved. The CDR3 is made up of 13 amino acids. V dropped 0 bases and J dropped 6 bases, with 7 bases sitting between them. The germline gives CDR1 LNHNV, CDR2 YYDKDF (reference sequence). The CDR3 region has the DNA TGTGCCACCAGCAGAGAAACGCGGGATACGCAGTATTTT. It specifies CATSRETRDTQYF.

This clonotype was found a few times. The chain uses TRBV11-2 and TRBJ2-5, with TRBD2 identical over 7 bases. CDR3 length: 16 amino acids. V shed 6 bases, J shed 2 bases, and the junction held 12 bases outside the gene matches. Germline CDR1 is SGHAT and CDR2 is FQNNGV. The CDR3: CASSFRDYPSQETQYF. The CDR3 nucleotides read TGTGCCAGCAGTTTTAGGGACTACCCTTCTCAAGAGACCCAGTACTTC.

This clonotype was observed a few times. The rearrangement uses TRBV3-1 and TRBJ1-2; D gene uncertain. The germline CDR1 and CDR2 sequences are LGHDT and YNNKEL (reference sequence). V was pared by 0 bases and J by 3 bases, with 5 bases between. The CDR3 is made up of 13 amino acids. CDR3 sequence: CASSQDQYYGYTF. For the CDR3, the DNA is TGTGCCAGCAGCCAAGATCAGTACTATGGCTACACCTTC.

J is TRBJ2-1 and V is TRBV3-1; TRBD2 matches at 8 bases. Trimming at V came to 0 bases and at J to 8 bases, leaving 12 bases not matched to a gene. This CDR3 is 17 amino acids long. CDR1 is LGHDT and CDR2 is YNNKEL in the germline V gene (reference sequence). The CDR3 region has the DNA TGTGCCAGCAGCCAAGAAATTGGGACTAGTATGAGTGATGAGCAGTTCTTC. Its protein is CASSQEIGTSMSDEQFF.

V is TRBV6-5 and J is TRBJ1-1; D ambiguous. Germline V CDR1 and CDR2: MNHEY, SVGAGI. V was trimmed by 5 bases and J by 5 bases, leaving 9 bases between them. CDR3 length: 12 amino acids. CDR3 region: CASSRRWTEAFF. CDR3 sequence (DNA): TGTGCCAGCAGTCGAAGGTGGACTGAAGCTTTCTTT.

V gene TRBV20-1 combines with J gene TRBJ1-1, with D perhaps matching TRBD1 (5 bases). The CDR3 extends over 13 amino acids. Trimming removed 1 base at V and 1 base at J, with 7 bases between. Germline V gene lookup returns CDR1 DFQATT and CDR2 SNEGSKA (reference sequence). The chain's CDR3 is CSARGGKNTEAFF. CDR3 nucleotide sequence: TGCAGTGCTAGAGGGGGGAAGAACACTGAAGCTTTCTTT.

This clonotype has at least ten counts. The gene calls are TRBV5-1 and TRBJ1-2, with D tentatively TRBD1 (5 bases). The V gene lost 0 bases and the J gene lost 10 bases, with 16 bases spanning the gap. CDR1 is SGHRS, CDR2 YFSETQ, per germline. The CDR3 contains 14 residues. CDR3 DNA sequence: TGCGCCAGCAGCTTGGACGAGTTTCGGGGGACCTACACCTTC. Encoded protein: CASSLDEFRGTYTF.

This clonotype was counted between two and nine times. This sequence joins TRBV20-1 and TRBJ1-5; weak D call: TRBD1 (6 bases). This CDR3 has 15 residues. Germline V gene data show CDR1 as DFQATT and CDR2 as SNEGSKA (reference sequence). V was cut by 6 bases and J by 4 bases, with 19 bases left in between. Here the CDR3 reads CSAYTQGQINQPQHF. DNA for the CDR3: TGCAGTGCCTACACCCAAGGACAGATAAATCAGCCCCAGCATTTT.

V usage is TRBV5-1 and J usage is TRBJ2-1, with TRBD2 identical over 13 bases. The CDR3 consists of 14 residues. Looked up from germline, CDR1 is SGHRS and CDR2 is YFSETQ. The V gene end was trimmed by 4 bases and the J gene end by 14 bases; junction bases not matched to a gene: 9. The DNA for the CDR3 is TGCGCCAGCAGCCCACCGGGACTAGCGGGGACCGAGTTCTTC. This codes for CASSPPGLAGTEFF.

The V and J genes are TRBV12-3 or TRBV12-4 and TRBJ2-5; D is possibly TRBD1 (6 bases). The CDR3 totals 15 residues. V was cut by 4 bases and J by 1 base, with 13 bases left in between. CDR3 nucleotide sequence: TGTGCCAGCAGTTCACAGGGTGCCATCCAAGAGACCCAGTACTTC. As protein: CASSSQGAIQETQYF.

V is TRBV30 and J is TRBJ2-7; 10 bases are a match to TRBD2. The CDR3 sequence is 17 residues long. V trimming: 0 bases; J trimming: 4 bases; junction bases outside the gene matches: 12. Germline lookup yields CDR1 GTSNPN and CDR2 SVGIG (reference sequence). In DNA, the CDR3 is TGTGCCTGGAGTGTCGAAGGCCGGCTAGCGGGAGAATACGAGCAGTACTTC. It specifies CAWSVEGRLAGEYEQYF.

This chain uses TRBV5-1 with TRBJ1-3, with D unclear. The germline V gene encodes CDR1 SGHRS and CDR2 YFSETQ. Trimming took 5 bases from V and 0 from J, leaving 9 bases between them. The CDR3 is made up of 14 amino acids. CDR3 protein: CASRGDNSGNTIYF. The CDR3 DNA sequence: TGCGCCAGCAGGGGAGACAACTCTGGAAACACCATATATTTT.

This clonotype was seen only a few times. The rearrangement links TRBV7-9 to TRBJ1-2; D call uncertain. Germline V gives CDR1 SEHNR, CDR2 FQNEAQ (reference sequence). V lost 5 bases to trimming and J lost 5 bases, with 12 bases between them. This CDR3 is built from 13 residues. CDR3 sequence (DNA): TGTGCCAGCAGCCTCCACCTCGCATATGGCTACACCTTC. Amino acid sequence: CASSLHLAYGYTF.

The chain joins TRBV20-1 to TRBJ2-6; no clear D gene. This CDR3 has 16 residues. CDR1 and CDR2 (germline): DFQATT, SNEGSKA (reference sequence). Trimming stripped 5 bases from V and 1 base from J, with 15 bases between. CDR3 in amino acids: CSAAEAVPSGANVLTF. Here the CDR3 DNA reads TGCAGTGCTGCCGAGGCGGTACCATCTGGGGCCAACGTCCTGACTTTC.

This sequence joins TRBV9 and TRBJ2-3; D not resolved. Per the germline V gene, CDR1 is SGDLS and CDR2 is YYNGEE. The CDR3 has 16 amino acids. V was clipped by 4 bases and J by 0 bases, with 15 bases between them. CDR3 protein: CASSKPTEPSTDTQYF. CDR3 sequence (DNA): TGTGCCAGCAGCAAACCGACGGAACCTAGCACAGATACGCAGTATTTT.

The CDR3 bases are TGTGCCAGCAGGGTCCAGGGGGCAAATCAGCCCCAGCATTTT. The encoded protein is CASRVQGANQPQHF. V is TRBV6-1 and J is TRBJ1-5; 8 nucleotides align to TRBD1. CDR3 length equals 14 residues. The V gene's germline CDR1 is MNHNS and CDR2 SASEGT. V was pared by 6 bases and J by 4 bases, with 5 bases of the junction left unmatched.

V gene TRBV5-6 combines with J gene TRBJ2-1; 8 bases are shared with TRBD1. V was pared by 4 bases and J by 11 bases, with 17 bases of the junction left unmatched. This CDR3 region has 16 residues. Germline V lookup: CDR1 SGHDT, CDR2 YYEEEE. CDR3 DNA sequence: TGTGCCAGCAGCCAGCAGGGGGCAAAGGGGGTCGGGAAGCAGTTCTTC. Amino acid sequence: CASSQQGAKGVGKQFF.

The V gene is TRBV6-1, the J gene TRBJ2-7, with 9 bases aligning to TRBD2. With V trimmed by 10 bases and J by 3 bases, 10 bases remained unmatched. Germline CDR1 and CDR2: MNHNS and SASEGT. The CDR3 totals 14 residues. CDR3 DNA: TGTGCCACCGGGGCTAGCGGGGCAGGCTACGAGCAGTACTTC. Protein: CATGASGAGYEQYF.

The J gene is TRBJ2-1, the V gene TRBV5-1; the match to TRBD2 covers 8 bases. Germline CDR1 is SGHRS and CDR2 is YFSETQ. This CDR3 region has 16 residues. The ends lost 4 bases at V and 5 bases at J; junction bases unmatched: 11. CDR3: CASSLGLAPYHNEQFF. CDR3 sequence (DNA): TGCGCCAGCAGCCTCGGACTAGCACCATACCACAATGAGCAGTTCTTC.

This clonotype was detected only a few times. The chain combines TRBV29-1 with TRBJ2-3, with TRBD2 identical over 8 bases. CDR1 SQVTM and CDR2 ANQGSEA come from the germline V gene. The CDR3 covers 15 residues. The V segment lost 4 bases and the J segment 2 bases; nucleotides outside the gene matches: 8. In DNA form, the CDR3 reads TGCAGCGTTGGGTATGAACTAGCGGCCACAGATACGCAGTATTTT. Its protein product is CSVGYELAATDTQYF.

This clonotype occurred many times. This CDR3 reads CASSAVGGNTEAFF. In nucleotides, the CDR3 is TGTGCCAGCAGCGCCGTAGGTGGTAACACTGAAGCTTTCTTT. This chain joins TRBV7-3 and TRBJ1-1, with unresolved D. In germline, CDR1 is SGHTA, CDR2 FQGTGA. V lost 5 bases and J lost 2, with 12 bases in between. This CDR3 comprises 14 residues.

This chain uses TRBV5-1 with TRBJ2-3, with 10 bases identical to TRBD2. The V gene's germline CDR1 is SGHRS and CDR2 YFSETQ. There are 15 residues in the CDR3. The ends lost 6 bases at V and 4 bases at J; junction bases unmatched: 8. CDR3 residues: CASKREGSRSDTQYF. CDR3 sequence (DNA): TGCGCCAGCAAGCGGGAGGGATCTAGGTCAGATACGCAGTATTTT.

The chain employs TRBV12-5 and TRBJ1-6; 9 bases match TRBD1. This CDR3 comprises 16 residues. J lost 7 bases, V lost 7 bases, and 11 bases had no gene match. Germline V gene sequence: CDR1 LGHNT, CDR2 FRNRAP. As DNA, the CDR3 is TGTGCTAGTGTTCGCCCCGGGACAGGGTTCAATTCACCCCTCCACTTT. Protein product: CASVRPGTGFNSPLHF. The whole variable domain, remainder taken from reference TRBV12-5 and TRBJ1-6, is DARVTQTPRHKVTEMGQEVTMRCQPILGHNTVFWYRQTMMQGLELLAYFRNRAPLDDSGMPKDRFSAEMPDATLATLKIQPSEPRDSAVYFCASVRPGTGFNSPLHFGNGTRLTVT.